This is a list of T cell receptor beta chains from one sample in a study of blood T cell repertoires in COVID-19. The assay was immunoSEQ multiplex PCR, and TCRdb's table has in-frame clones only and misses some. The sample carries approximately 150,000 clones, 82% recorded once. The material sequenced was peripheral blood. These receptor sequences come from a human donor with acute or convalescent COVID-19. The donor label of this sample is uncertain. Each CDR3 is given with its conserved first and last residue. The order of the fields is J gene, D gene, clone size, V gene, CDR3 DNA, CDR3 protein. The D gene is left open where the match is weak. A clone size is listed for some rows: how often the clone was seen (once, few, many), or a class if it is expanded.

>TRBJ1-1|.|.|TRBV30
TGTGCCTGGAGGTACGAGCGGGAGACTGAAGCTTTCTTT
CAWRYERETEAFF
>TRBJ1-5|TRBD1|.|TRBV6-6
TGTGCCAGCAGTCCCACAGGGGCCCGCAATCAGCCCCAGCATTTT
CASSPTGARNQPQHF
>TRBJ2-7|.|.|TRBV18
TGTGCCAGCTCACCGAAACAGGGATTGAACGAGCAGTACTTC
CASSPKQGLNEQYF
>TRBJ1-5|.|.|TRBV2
TGTGCCAGCAGTAGACAGTATAGCAATCAGCCCCAGCATTTT
CASSRQYSNQPQHF
>TRBJ2-2|TRBD2|.|TRBV5-1
TGCGCCAGCAGCTTTAGCGGGGGGGCCGACACCGGGGAGCTGTTTTTT
CASSFSGGADTGELFF
>TRBJ1-1|TRBD1|.|TRBV5-6
TGTGCCAGCAGCCCTCTGACAGGGGGCGCAAACACTGAAGCTTTCTTT
CASSPLTGGANTEAFF
>TRBJ1-1|TRBD1|.|TRBV5-1
TGCGCCAGCAGCTTGGCTGCCAAGACAGGGAAGAACACTGAAGCTTTCTTT
CASSLAAKTGKNTEAFF
>TRBJ2-1|TRBD2|.|TRBV10-3
TGTGCCATCAGTGAGGAACTAGCGGAAAATGAGCAGTTCTTC
CAISEELAENEQFF
>TRBJ2-7|TRBD2|.|TRBV7-2
TGTGCCAGCAGCTTAGCGGCGGGGGACTACGAGCAGTACTTC
CASSLAAGDYEQYF
>TRBJ1-1|TRBD1|many|TRBV19
TGTGCCAGTAGTCCACAGGGGGCCGGGATCACTGAAGCTTTCTTT
CASSPQGAGITEAFF
>TRBJ1-5|TRBD1|.|TRBV6-5
TGTGCCAGCAGACCCGACAGGGTTGACTCCCAGCCCCAGCATTTT
CASRPDRVDSQPQHF
>TRBJ1-2|TRBD1|.|TRBV30
TGTGCCTGGAGCCTGGGACAGGTCTATGGCTACACCTTC
CAWSLGQVYGYTF
>TRBJ1-2|.|.|TRBV5-1
TGCGCCAGCAGCTTCCAGGGTAACTATGGCTACACCTTC
CASSFQGNYGYTF
>TRBJ2-1|TRBD2|.|TRBV10-3
TGTGCCATCAGTGACCCCCTCAGCGGGGGGGCCTGGAATGAGCAGTTCTTC
CAISDPLSGGAWNEQFF
>TRBJ1-4|.|.|TRBV3-1/TRBV3-2
TGTGCCAGCAGCGGGCAGGGGCTGGGAAAACTGTTTTTT
CASSGQGLGKLFF
>TRBJ1-1|.|.|TRBV14
TGTGCCAGCAGCGTGATTAGGAACACTGAAGCTTTCTTT
CASSVIRNTEAFF
>TRBJ2-5|.|.|TRBV18
TGTGCCAGCTCACCTCGCGGAGAGACCCAGTACTTC
CASSPRGETQYF
>TRBJ1-2|TRBD1|.|TRBV4-1
TGCGCCAGCAGCCAAGATAGAGCCGGGACAGGATCCCTGGTGGGAGGCTACACCTTC
CASSQDRAGTGSLVGGYTF
>TRBJ2-7|.|.|TRBV29-1
TGCAGCGTTGCGTTCCGTCCCCCCGAGCAGTACTTC
CSVAFRPPEQYF
>TRBJ1-2|.|.|TRBV3-1/TRBV3-2
TGTGCCAGCAGCCAAGCTTCTCAGGGCGATGGCTACACCTTC
CASSQASQGDGYTF